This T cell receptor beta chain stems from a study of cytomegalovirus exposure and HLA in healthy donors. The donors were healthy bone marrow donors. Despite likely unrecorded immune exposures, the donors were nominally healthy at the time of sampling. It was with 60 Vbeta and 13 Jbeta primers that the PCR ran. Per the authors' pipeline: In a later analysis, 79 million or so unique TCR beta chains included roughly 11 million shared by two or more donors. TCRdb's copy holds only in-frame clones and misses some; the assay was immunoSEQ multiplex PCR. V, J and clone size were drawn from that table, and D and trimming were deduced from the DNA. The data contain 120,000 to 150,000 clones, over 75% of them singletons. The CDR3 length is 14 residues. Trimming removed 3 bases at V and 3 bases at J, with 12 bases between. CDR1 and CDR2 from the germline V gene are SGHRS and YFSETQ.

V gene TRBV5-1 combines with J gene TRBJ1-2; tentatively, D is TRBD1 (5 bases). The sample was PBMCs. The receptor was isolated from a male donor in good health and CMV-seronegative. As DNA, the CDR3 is TGCGCCAGCAGCTCGGGGGGTAGCTACTATGGCTACACCTTC. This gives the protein CASSSGGSYYGYTF.